The 8 T cell receptor beta chains below come from one sample, sequenced in a study of shared clonotypes between healthy human individuals. As defined, naive CD8 cells were CD45RO-negative and positively selected for CCR7, with terminally differentiated effector memory CD45RA+ cells excluded. Clones were read by immunoSEQ multiplex PCR, and TCRdb kept only the in-frame ones, dropping some. Found here are some 2.1 million clones, 93% of them singletons; the top ten hold around 1.8%. Sequencing was carried out using naive CD8+ T cells from PBMCs. The receptors come from a man between 18 and 35 years old in good health. Some clones in this sample may be carry-over from other donors' samples.

J is TRBJ2-3 and V is TRBV9; TRBD2 matches 8 bases. Germline loops: CDR1 SGDLS, CDR2 YYNGEE. V shed 5 bases and J 2 bases; nucleotides not matched to a gene: 4. This CDR3 is 14 amino acids long. The CDR3 loop is CASRREVYTDTQYF. CDR3 DNA: TGTGCCAGCAGGCGGGAGGTTTACACAGATACGCAGTATTTT.

The chain employs TRBV19 and TRBJ1-4; possibly TRBD1 for D (5 bases). The CDR3 covers 16 residues. Trimming cost V 5 bases and J 8 bases, with 21 bases left between them. CDR1 and CDR2 from the germline V gene are LNHDA and SQIVND (reference sequence). The CDR3: CASSFRREGKSEKLFF. CDR3 nucleotides: TGTGCCAGTAGTTTTCGTAGGGAGGGGAAGAGCGAAAAACTGTTTTTT.

The rearrangement links TRBV7-3 to TRBJ1-1; TRBD1 agrees at 7 bases. After removal of 5 bases from V and 8 bases from J, the junction contained 5 bases not matched to a gene. The CDR3 runs to 12 residues. Germline CDR1 is SGHTA and CDR2 is FQGTGA. CDR3 bases: TGTGCCAGCAGCACCGGGACAGAAGAAGCTTTCTTT. Protein sequence: CASSTGTEEAFF.

The chain employs TRBV5-1 and TRBJ2-7; D is unclear. The CDR3 runs to 14 residues. Germline values: CDR1 SGHRS, CDR2 YFSETQ. The ends were cut back, 4 bases at V and 3 bases at J, with 14 bases in the middle. CDR3 residues: CASSTTQWLYEQYF. In nucleotides, the CDR3 is TGCGCCAGCAGCACAACACAATGGCTCTACGAGCAGTACTTC. Complete variable domain (other parts from reference TRBV5-1 and TRBJ2-7): KAGVTQTPRYLIKTRGQQVTLSCSPISGHRSVSWYQQTPGQGLQFLFEYFSETQRNKGNFPGRFSGRQFSNSRSEMNVSTLELGDSALYLCASSTTQWLYEQYFGPGTRLTVT.

The chain carries TRBV18 and TRBJ2-7, with D maybe TRBD1 (6 bases). This CDR3 contains 15 residues. CDR1 and CDR2 (germline): KGHSH, LQKENI. V was shortened by 5 bases and J by 0 bases, with 14 bases between the two germline ends. The CDR3 loop is CASSSPTGSSYEQYF. The CDR3 coding sequence is TGTGCCAGCTCAAGCCCGACAGGAAGCTCCTACGAGCAGTACTTC.

The CDR3 DNA sequence: TGTGCCAGCAGCCCCACAGGGTGGGAGACCCAGTACTTC. Translated: CASSPTGWETQYF. This sequence joins TRBV9 and TRBJ2-5, with D maybe TRBD1 (6 bases). CDR3 length: 13 residues. Per germline, CDR1 SGDLS and CDR2 YYNGEE. V was pared by 4 bases and J by 5 bases, with 12 bases between.

The J gene is TRBJ1-2, the V gene TRBV10-3; 10 bases align to TRBD1. The CDR3 loop spans 15 amino acids. Germline trimming cut 5 bases from V and 0 bases from J; bases unmatched to any gene: 3. Per germline, CDR1 ENHRY and CDR2 SYGVKD. The CDR3 sequence: CAISSGTGANYGYTF. Here the CDR3 DNA reads TGTGCCATCAGTTCCGGGACAGGGGCTAACTATGGCTACACCTTC.

This rearrangement joins TRBV6-9 to TRBJ2-7; the match to TRBD1 covers 10 bases. CDR3 size: 18 residues. V dropped 7 bases and J dropped 0; count of bases not matched to a gene: 15. CDR1 is MNHGY and CDR2 is SVAAGI in the germline V gene. The CDR3 region is CASTQADRGRPSSYEQYF. In DNA form, the CDR3 reads TGTGCCAGCACCCAGGCCGACAGGGGGCGGCCGAGCTCCTACGAGCAGTACTTC.